The T cell receptor (beta chain) described here comes from a study of blood T cell repertoires in COVID-19 (dated by TCRdb to the early 2020s). About the investigation overall: The collaborator samples originated in the United States, Italy and Spain and spanned the acute and convalescent phases of COVID-19. The dataset comprised deeply sampled blood TCRbeta repertoires from subjects exposed to, actively infected with, or recovered from COVID-19. Where available, HLA class I and class II types were obtained from metadata supplied by the sample provider rather than from assay-based typing. A de-identified subject ID, COVID-19 status, age in years and sex were almost always included in the sample metadata. The repertoires were released in a freely available public database intended as a resource for research on the immune response to SARS-CoV-2. The samples were drawn from the first 160 participants of the ongoing ImmuneRACE study and from under 1,500 subjects provided by 6 global collaborators. The prospective study material was composed of cDNA or gDNA derived from T cells, B-cell-depleted T cells, or PBMCs. Overall study outcomes, separate from this receptor: How much clinical and demographic metadata was included differed by source and by participant, and the metadata was provided uncurated.

Each collaborating institution followed its own protocols to collect whole blood in K2EDTA tubes. For TCRbeta analysis, collaborators shipped samples as frozen whole blood, isolated PBMCs, or DNA extracted from either of those sample types. TCRbeta CDR3 regions were amplified from genomic DNA using the immunoSEQ Assay, a bias-controlled multiplex PCR. In the original analysis: Within the assay, amplification of reference gene primers was used to estimate how many nucleated cells each sample contained. To quantify the absolute abundance of each unique TCRbeta CDR3 rearrangement, sequence reads were collapsed and filtered. For each sample, productive Simpson clonality was calculated as the square root of Simpson's diversity index over productive rearrangements. TCRdb took over this immuneACCESS table, retaining in-frame rearrangements with V and J assigned. Such tables are incomplete; in checked studies, under half of the missing clones stem from an unresolved V gene, and the remainder is unexplained. V, J and clone size derive from that table, while D and trimming were established from the DNA sequence. The sample table lists about 120,000 clones, around nine tenths of them with a count of one. The ten top clones hold roughly 2.2% of the sample.

Notes on this clone: Its antigen is currently not known. It has no much larger one-base neighbor in the sample; base qualities were not kept.

The V end gives up 2 bases and the J end 3 bases, leaving 12 bases in the junction not matched to a gene. The CDR3 holds 17 amino acids from the cysteine to the phenylalanine. The entry retains the CDR3 DNA only, 51 bases that are in frame from base 1. The CDR1 and CDR2 encoded by the germline V gene (reference sequence) are MNHEY and SMNVEV. The material sequenced was peripheral blood. This TCR derives from a woman aged 45-65 years with acute or convalescent COVID-19. Recombination joined TRBV27 with TRBJ2-7, with TRBD1 matching 8 junction bases. The CDR3 protein sequence reads: CASSLRALGQDFYEQYF. The DNA sequence is as follows: TGTGCCAGCAGTTTACGCGCGCTGGGACAGGATTTCTACGAGCAGTACTTC.